The 21 T cell receptor beta chains below all came from one sample that was sequenced in a study of blood T cell repertoires in COVID-19. The data were produced by immunoSEQ multiplex PCR, yet TCRdb's version contains in-frame clones alone and is incomplete. This sample has over 200,000 clones, with roughly 88% found just once. The sample comprised PBMCs or T cells enriched from blood (not recorded which). Every receptor here comes from a woman aged 45-60 years who had recovered from COVID-19.

J is TRBJ2-1 and V is TRBV27, with 14 bases aligning to TRBD2. Trimming took 5 bases from V and 9 from J; bases not matched to a gene: 12. This CDR3 contains 17 residues. The germline V gene encodes CDR1 MNHEY and CDR2 SMNVEV (reference sequence). CDR3 amino acids: CASSQTGLAGVRGEQFF. The CDR3 DNA follows: TGTGCCAGCAGTCAGACGGGACTAGCGGGAGTAAGAGGTGAGCAGTTCTTC.

The rearrangement uses TRBV5-1 and TRBJ2-7; 8 positions match TRBD2. There are 13 residues in the CDR3. Losses at the gene ends were 4 bases for V and 5 bases for J; bases not matched to a gene: 5. Looked up from germline, CDR1 is SGHRS and CDR2 is YFSETQ. CDR3 residues: CASSPAGGDEQYF. DNA for the CDR3: TGCGCCAGCAGCCCCGCCGGGGGGGACGAGCAGTACTTC. The full variable domain, with the rest looked up from reference TRBV5-1 and TRBJ2-7, is KAGVTQTPRYLIKTRGQQVTLSCSPISGHRSVSWYQQTPGQGLQFLFEYFSETQRNKGNFPGRFSGRQFSNSRSEMNVSTLELGDSALYLCASSPAGGDEQYFGPGTRLTVT.

This clone has more than one count but fewer than ten. This chain uses TRBV4-2 with TRBJ1-1; D ambiguous. Looked up from germline, CDR1 is LGHNA and CDR2 is YNFKEQ. The CDR3 is made up of 13 amino acids. The V end was cut by 4 bases, the J end by 1 base, with 7 bases between. Here the CDR3 DNA reads TGTGCCAGCAGCCCAGCAGGGAACACTGAAGCTTTCTTT. Translated, it gives CASSPAGNTEAFF.

Many counts were recorded for this clone. The chain combines TRBV3-1 (or the pseudogene TRBV3-2) with TRBJ1-2; perhaps TRBD1 as D (5 bases). Between the trimmed V and J ends, which lost 0 bases and 10 bases, there was a span of 18 bases. The CDR3 extends over 15 amino acids. Germline-derived CDR1 and CDR2 are LGHDT and YNNKEL (reference sequence). The CDR3 coding sequence is TGTGCCAGCAGCCAAGATTCCCGATGGGGGGTATTCTACACCTTC. As protein: CASSQDSRWGVFYTF.

The gene calls are TRBV7-9 and TRBJ2-2, with D maybe TRBD2 (7 bases). The V end was cut by 1 base, the J end by 4 bases, with 13 bases between. Germline V gene data show CDR1 as SEHNR and CDR2 as FQNEAQ (reference sequence). The CDR3 contains 16 residues. The CDR3 sequence is CASSLGGGGPTGELFF. The CDR3 nucleotides read TGTGCCAGCAGCTTAGGGGGGGGCGGACCCACCGGGGAGCTGTTTTTT.

The chain is built from TRBV15 and TRBJ2-1; tentative D call: TRBD2 (6 bases). Trimming removed 0 bases from V and 0 bases from J, with 12 bases in between. The CDR3 loop spans 17 amino acids. CDR1 and CDR2 from the germline V gene are LNHNV and YYDKDF (reference sequence). The CDR3, as DNA: TGTGCCACCAGCAGAGAAACTAGCAGCCCCTCCTACAATGAGCAGTTCTTC. Protein sequence: CATSRETSSPSYNEQFF. The full variable domain, completed using reference TRBV15 and TRBJ2-1, is DAMVIQNPRYQVTQFGKPVTLSCSQTLNHNVMYWYQQKSSQAPKLLFHYYDKDFNNEADTPDNFQSRRPNTSFCFLDIRSPGLGDTAMYLCATSRETSSPSYNEQFFGPGTRLTVL.

The rearrangement joins TRBV28 to TRBJ2-1; 11 nucleotides line up with TRBD2. This CDR3 is built from 16 residues. Trimming removed 6 bases from V and 3 bases from J; junction bases left unmatched: 7. Germline assignment: CDR1 MDHEN and CDR2 SYDVKM. The CDR3 nucleotides are TGTGCCAGCAGAACCCGACTAGCGGGGATCTACAATGAGCAGTTCTTC. Translation gives CASRTRLAGIYNEQFF.

The rearrangement uses TRBV19 and TRBJ1-5; no clear D. Germline loops: CDR1 LNHDA, CDR2 SQIVND (reference sequence). The V and J ends lost 2 bases and 3 bases respectively, with 11 bases between them. This CDR3 has 15 amino acids. The CDR3 DNA reads TGTGCCAGTAGTATAATGGCAGGTAACAATCAGCCCCAGCATTTT. This codes for CASSIMAGNNQPQHF.

The chain joins TRBV7-9 to TRBJ1-1; TRBD1 matches 7 bases. The CDR3 loop spans 11 amino acids. Germline V gene data show CDR1 as SEHNR and CDR2 as FQNEAQ (reference sequence). J gave up 3 bases and V 10 bases, and 2 bases lay outside the gene matches. The CDR3 spells CATTGDTEAFF. The DNA for the CDR3 is TGTGCCACCACAGGGGACACTGAAGCTTTCTTT.

This chain joins TRBV4-2 and TRBJ2-2, with 7 bases aligning to TRBD1. Germline assignment: CDR1 LGHNA and CDR2 YNFKEQ. The CDR3 sequence is 17 residues long. Trimming at V came to 0 bases and at J to 6 bases, leaving 10 bases not matched to a gene. The CDR3 here is CASSQDPGGTRAGELFF. The DNA for the CDR3 is TGTGCCAGCAGCCAAGACCCAGGGGGTACAAGGGCCGGGGAGCTGTTTTTT.

The rearrangement links TRBV19 to TRBJ2-5; 8 bases match TRBD1. J lost 4 bases, V lost 4 bases, and 17 bases had no gene match. Germline V CDR1 and CDR2: LNHDA, SQIVND (reference sequence). This CDR3 region has 18 residues. DNA for the CDR3: TGTGCCAGTAGTACCATACGGGGGTCACAGGGGGTACGAGAGACCCAGTACTTC. This sequence encodes CASSTIRGSQGVRETQYF.

The J gene is TRBJ2-5, the V gene TRBV10-1, with a tentative D call TRBD2 (5 bases). This CDR3 contains 14 residues. Germline-derived CDR1 and CDR2 are WNHNN and SYGVQD (reference sequence). V was trimmed by 0 bases and J by 1 base, leaving 6 bases between them. The CDR3 DNA is TGCGCCAGCAGTGAGTCGGCGGGCCAAGAGACCCAGTACTTC. This gives the protein CASSESAGQETQYF.

This clone was seen more than once but under ten times. The V call is TRBV2, the J call TRBJ2-1; perhaps TRBD1 as D (5 bases). CDR3 length equals 14 residues. CDR1 and CDR2 (germline): SNHLY, FYNNEI. V lost 7 bases to trimming and J lost 0 bases, with 10 bases between them. The CDR3 bases are TGTGCCAGCAACGAAGACAGCTCCTACAATGAGCAGTTCTTC. Protein sequence: CASNEDSSYNEQFF.

The chain employs TRBV5-1 and TRBJ2-5; no clear D gene. Looked up from germline, CDR1 is SGHRS and CDR2 is YFSETQ. Trimming took 2 bases from V and 2 from J, leaving 10 bases between them. This CDR3 has 14 amino acids. The CDR3 loop reads CASSFPDGQETQYF. For the CDR3, the DNA is TGCGCCAGCAGCTTCCCTGACGGGCAAGAGACCCAGTACTTC.

CDR3 sequence reads: CASSPTVSTDTQYF. CDR3 in DNA: TGTGCCAGCAGCCCTACAGTTAGCACAGATACGCAGTATTTT. V usage is TRBV7-6 and J usage is TRBJ2-3; D gene uncertain. This CDR3 has 14 amino acids. The V gene's germline CDR1 is SGHVS and CDR2 FNYEAQ. Trimming removed 5 bases from V and 0 bases from J, with 9 bases in between.

The chain links TRBV9 to TRBJ2-1; D is possibly TRBD2 (6 bases). Germline V lookup: CDR1 SGDLS, CDR2 YYNGEE. V dropped 3 bases and J dropped 0 bases, with 13 bases sitting between them. The CDR3 covers 16 residues. Here the CDR3 reads CASSAVRGSSYNEQFF. CDR3 nucleotide sequence: TGTGCCAGCAGCGCCGTACGGGGGTCCTCCTACAATGAGCAGTTCTTC.

V is TRBV4-1 and J is TRBJ2-7; D is possibly TRBD1 (5 bases). Trimming cost V 4 bases and J 4 bases, with 14 bases left between them. Germline V gene sequence: CDR1 MGHRA, CDR2 YSYEKL. This CDR3 region has 14 residues. In DNA, the CDR3 is TGCGCCAGCAGCCCTGGACAAGCCGCTTACGAGCAGTACTTC. This gives the protein CASSPGQAAYEQYF.

The V call is TRBV9, the J call TRBJ2-7, with 7 bases that match TRBD1. The CDR3 covers 14 residues. Germline V gives CDR1 SGDLS, CDR2 YYNGEE. The J segment lost 5 bases and the V segment lost 0 bases, leaving 5 bases of the junction unmatched. CDR3 residues: CASSVGRGIDEQYF. As DNA, the CDR3 is TGTGCCAGCAGCGTAGGCAGGGGGATCGACGAGCAGTACTTC. Drawing the rest from reference TRBV9 and TRBJ2-7, the complete variable domain is DSGVTQTPKHLITATGQRVTLRCSPRSGDLSVYWYQQSLDQGLQFLIQYYNGEERAKGNILERFSAQQFPDLHSELNLSSLELGDSALYFCASSVGRGIDEQYFGPGTRLTVT.

The chain joins TRBV7-9 to TRBJ2-3; D possibly corresponds to TRBD2 (6 bases). The CDR3 spans 13 residues. Germline lookup yields CDR1 SEHNR and CDR2 FQNEAQ (reference sequence). V was clipped by 3 bases and J by 3 bases, with 7 bases between them. The DNA for the CDR3 is TGTGCCAGCAGCTTGGGGGGAACAGATACGCAGTATTTT. Translation gives CASSLGGTDTQYF.

The chain has TRBV6-5 and TRBJ2-2, with D possibly being TRBD2 (6 bases). This CDR3 region has 15 residues. Germline CDR1 MNHEY, CDR2 SVGAGI. V lost 6 bases to trimming and J lost 4 bases, with 15 bases between them. The CDR3 DNA reads as TGTGCCAGCAGCCCGTCAACCGGGAGCACCGGGGAGCTGTTTTTT. It encodes CASSPSTGSTGELFF.

The chain recombines TRBV28 with TRBJ1-2, with D tentatively TRBD1 (5 bases). Trimming removed 8 bases at V and 3 bases at J, with 10 bases between. CDR1 is MDHEN, CDR2 SYDVKM, per germline. This CDR3 is 12 amino acids long. For the CDR3, the DNA is TGTGCCAGCGGAGAACAGGACTATGGCTACACCTTC. This sequence encodes CASGEQDYGYTF.